What follows is one T cell receptor beta chain and its context. In the original processing: Reference gene primer amplification yielded estimated nucleated cell counts. Data came from immunoSEQ multiplex PCR; TCRdb stores just in-frame clones and leaves some out. V and J calls and clone size are given by that table; D and trimming were obtained from the DNA. This repertoire shows roughly 140,000 clones, more than 65% found once; its top ten account for about 7.8%. Losses at the gene ends were 1 base for V and 3 bases for J; bases not matched to a gene: 7. Germline assignment: CDR1 SGDLS and CDR2 YYNGEE. This CDR3 region has 16 residues. This entry belongs to a study of blood T cell repertoires in COVID-19.

Sequencing was carried out using peripheral blood. The TCR comes from a woman aged 45-65 years in a cohort sampled during active or convalescent COVID-19. The chain uses TRBV9 and TRBJ2-1, with TRBD2 matching 7 bases. CDR3 sequence: CASSVIGEGSYNEQFF. The CDR3 region has the DNA TGTGCCAGCAGCGTAATTGGGGAGGGAAGCTACAATGAGCAGTTCTTC. The full variable domain, in which reference TRBV9 and TRBJ2-1 provide the parts outside the CDR3, is DSGVTQTPKHLITATGQRVTLRCSPRSGDLSVYWYQQSLDQGLQFLIQYYNGEERAKGNILERFSAQQFPDLHSELNLSSLELGDSALYFCASSVIGEGSYNEQFFGPGTRLTVL.